These 23 T cell receptor beta chains were sequenced from one sample in a study of blood T cell repertoires in COVID-19. Only in-frame clones appear in the TCRdb table, and some are missing; sequencing was by immunoSEQ multiplex PCR. The sample yields under 250,000 clones, about 79% seen once. Sequences were obtained from peripheral blood. These receptors came from a man over 45 with active or convalescent COVID-19.

The genes are TRBV6-5 and TRBJ1-1; weak D call: TRBD1 (6 bases). The CDR3 is made up of 13 amino acids. Trimming took off 6 bases at V and 5 bases at J, with 13 bases between the two ends. Germline values: CDR1 MNHEY, CDR2 SVGAGI. The CDR3 here is CASSPPQGTEAFF. CDR3 nucleotide sequence: TGTGCCAGCAGCCCCCCGCAGGGGACTGAAGCTTTCTTT.

This clone was seen just once. The chain uses TRBV5-6 and TRBJ1-3; the match to TRBD1 covers 9 bases. With 3 bases clipped from V and 0 bases from J, the junction kept 4 bases outside the gene matches. This CDR3 region has 16 residues. CDR1 SGHDT and CDR2 YYEEEE come from the germline V gene. The CDR3 is CASSSDRGASGNTIYF. In DNA, the CDR3 is TGTGCCAGCAGCTCAGACAGGGGGGCCTCTGGAAACACCATATATTTT. The full variable domain, rest sourced from reference TRBV5-6 and TRBJ1-3, is DAGVTQSPTHLIKTRGQQVTLRCSPKSGHDTVSWYQQALGQGPQFIFQYYEEEERQRGNFPDRFSGHQFPNYSSELNVNALLLGDSALYLCASSSDRGASGNTIYFGEGSWLTVV.

The chain joins TRBV29-1 to TRBJ2-2, with 8 bases identical to TRBD1. CDR1 and CDR2 from the germline V gene are SQVTM and ANQGSEA. This CDR3 contains 14 residues. Trimming cost V 7 bases and J 1 base; bases outside gene matches: 5. For the CDR3, the DNA is TGCAGCGGCCAGACAGGGGAGAACACCGGGGAGCTGTTTTTT. Its protein is CSGQTGENTGELFF.

The CDR3 nucleotides are TGTGCCAGCAGTTTACTTGGCATTAGCAATCAGCCCCAGCATTTT. Its protein product is CASSLLGISNQPQHF. The chain joins TRBV28 to TRBJ1-5, with D uncertain. Trimming pared 2 bases from V and 0 bases from J, leaving 8 bases between. The CDR3 contains 15 residues. Germline values: CDR1 MDHEN, CDR2 SYDVKM.

The chain recombines TRBV6-2 or TRBV6-3 with TRBJ2-1, with TRBD2 matching 11 bases. After removal of 4 bases from V and 1 base from J, the junction contained 3 bases not matched to a gene. The V gene's germline CDR1 is MNHEY and CDR2 SVGEGT. The CDR3 contains 16 residues. CDR3 nucleotide sequence: TGTGCCAGCAGTTCACTAGCGGGAGTTTCCTACAATGAGCAGTTCTTC. Amino acids: CASSSLAGVSYNEQFF.

This clone appeared a few times. The chain joins TRBV7-2 to TRBJ1-6, with TRBD1 matching 8 bases. The CDR3 is made up of 16 amino acids. Per the germline V gene, CDR1 is SGHTA and CDR2 is FQGNSA. Trimming removed 3 bases from V and 9 bases from J; junction bases left unmatched: 10. CDR3 sequence: CASSLLTGEISSPLHF. The CDR3 DNA reads as TGTGCCAGCAGCTTGCTGACAGGGGAGATAAGTTCACCCCTCCACTTT. The full variable domain, in which reference TRBV7-2 and TRBJ1-6 provide the parts outside the CDR3, is GAGVSQSPSNKVTEKGKDVELRCDPISGHTALYWYRQSLGQGLEFLIYFQGNSAPDKSGLPSDRFSAERTGGSVSTLTIQRTQQEDSAVYLCASSLLTGEISSPLHFGNGTRLTVT.

The V gene is TRBV7-9, the J gene TRBJ1-1; D is uncertain. The CDR3 consists of 16 residues. Germline-derived CDR1 and CDR2 are SEHNR and FQNEAQ (reference sequence). V was clipped by 5 bases and J by 2 bases, with 18 bases between them. The CDR3 region is CASSALGVGSNTEAFF. As DNA, the CDR3 is TGTGCCAGCAGCGCCCTCGGGGTCGGATCTAACACTGAAGCTTTCTTT. Together with reference TRBV7-9 and TRBJ1-1, the CDR3 gives the full variable domain: DTGVSQNPRHKITKRGQNVTFRCDPISEHNRLYWYRQTLGQGPEFLTYFQNEAQLEKSRLLSDRFSAERPKGSFSTLEIQRTEQGDSAMYLCASSALGVGSNTEAFFGQGTRLTVV.

A remark on this clone: At the DNA level, this CDR3 is encoded by other sequences in the same sample as well. This chain uses TRBV5-1 with TRBJ2-1, with D possibly matching TRBD1 (6 bases). Trimming shortened V by 0 bases and J by 2 bases, and 9 bases separated the two germline ends. The germline CDR1 and CDR2 sequences are SGHRS and YFSETQ. This CDR3 spans 15 amino acids. The CDR3 nucleotides are TGCGCCAGCAGCTTGGTGGCAGGGGCCTACAATGAGCAGTTCTTC. It encodes CASSLVAGAYNEQFF. The entire variable domain, with the rest obtained from reference TRBV5-1 and TRBJ2-1, is as follows: KAGVTQTPRYLIKTRGQQVTLSCSPISGHRSVSWYQQTPGQGLQFLFEYFSETQRNKGNFPGRFSGRQFSNSRSEMNVSTLELGDSALYLCASSLVAGAYNEQFFGPGTRLTVL.

The genes are TRBV19 and TRBJ1-1; 7 nucleotides align to TRBD1. Losses at the gene ends were 9 bases for V and 4 bases for J; bases not matched to a gene: 5. Germline V gene data show CDR1 as LNHDA and CDR2 as SQIVND (reference sequence). This CDR3 spans 12 amino acids. For the CDR3, the DNA is TGTGCCAGCCGTACAGGGGTCACTGAAGCTTTCTTT. This encodes CASRTGVTEAFF.

This chain uses TRBV6-2 or TRBV6-3 with TRBJ2-2, with TRBD2 matching 8 bases. CDR1 MNHEY and CDR2 SVGEGT come from the germline V gene. V lost 0 bases and J lost 2; bases outside the gene matches: 8. CDR3 length: 18 residues. CDR3 coding DNA: TGTGCCAGCAGTTACTCCCTCGCGACTAGCGTTAACACCGGGGAGCTGTTTTTT. It yields the protein CASSYSLATSVNTGELFF.

The rearrangement joins TRBV11-2 to TRBJ2-1; TRBD2 matches at 7 bases. CDR1 SGHAT and CDR2 FQNNGV come from the germline V gene. The trim removed 1 base at V and 2 bases at J, leaving 5 bases unmatched. The CDR3 extends over 16 amino acids. The CDR3 sequence: CASSLGPAGTYNEQFF. DNA for the CDR3: TGTGCCAGCAGCTTAGGGCCAGCGGGGACCTACAATGAGCAGTTCTTC.

The J gene is TRBJ2-1, the V gene TRBV11-2; D remains ambiguous. The germline V and J ends were trimmed by 2 bases and 6 bases, with 8 bases remaining between them. CDR1 SGHAT and CDR2 FQNNGV come from the germline V gene. This CDR3 has 13 residues. CDR3 DNA: TGTGCCAGCAGCTTATTATCGGGCAATGAGCAGTTCTTC. This gives the protein CASSLLSGNEQFF.

The DNA of the CDR3 is TGTGCCAGCAGTTTGGGAGCGGATAACATACTCCACTTT. Amino acid sequence: CASSLGADNILHF. The gene calls are TRBV28 and TRBJ1-6; D not certain. This CDR3 spans 13 amino acids. V lost 3 bases and J lost 16, with 16 bases in between. CDR1 is MDHEN and CDR2 is SYDVKM in the germline V gene.

There are a few counts of this clone. As DNA, the CDR3 is TGTGCCAGCAGTTACACAGGGGACTATGGCTACACCTTC. Translated, it gives CASSYTGDYGYTF. The chain couples TRBV6-5 to TRBJ1-2, with 7 bases identical to TRBD1. Germline V gives CDR1 MNHEY, CDR2 SVGAGI. The V gene end was trimmed by 2 bases and the J gene end by 3 bases; junction bases not matched to a gene: 0. This CDR3 region has 13 residues.

The genes are TRBV9 and TRBJ1-2; 9 bases agree with TRBD1. The CDR3 is 15 amino acids. CDR1 is SGDLS and CDR2 is YYNGEE in the germline V gene. The junction had 10 bases not matched to a gene; V was cut back by 3 bases and J by 7 bases. The CDR3 here is CASSAWDREESGYTF. The CDR3 nucleotides are TGTGCCAGCAGCGCCTGGGACAGGGAGGAAAGTGGCTACACCTTC.

Remarks on this clone: Other DNA sequences in the same sample also yield this CDR3. The J gene is TRBJ2-7, the V gene TRBV15; D is uncertain. Germline values: CDR1 LNHNV, CDR2 YYDKDF (reference sequence). Trimming removed 0 bases at V and 2 bases at J, with 8 bases between. The CDR3 is made up of 14 amino acids. CDR3 in amino acids: CATSRDYGAYEQYV. CDR3 DNA sequence: TGTGCCACCAGCAGAGATTATGGAGCCTACGAGCAGTACGTC.

V is TRBV4-2 and J is TRBJ1-1; 10 nucleotides match TRBD1. The germline gives CDR1 LGHNA, CDR2 YNFKEQ. J lost 3 bases, V lost 3 bases, and 4 bases had no gene match. There are 15 residues in the CDR3. The CDR3 DNA reads TGTGCCAGCAGCCAGAGTGGGACAGGGGACACTGAAGCTTTCTTT. This encodes CASSQSGTGDTEAFF.

This clone was picked up one time. The chain couples TRBV6-5 to TRBJ2-3; D may be TRBD1 (5 bases). The germline gives CDR1 MNHEY, CDR2 SVGAGI. The CDR3 totals 13 residues. Trimming shortened V by 8 bases and J by 4 bases, and 13 bases separated the two germline ends. CDR3 residues: CASQGRVPDTQYF. In DNA, the CDR3 is TGTGCCAGCCAGGGCAGGGTACCAGATACGCAGTATTTT.

The rearrangement joins TRBV28 to TRBJ1-4; D is unclear. The V end was cut by 5 bases, the J end by 4 bases, with 5 bases between. In germline, CDR1 is MDHEN, CDR2 SYDVKM. The CDR3 contains 12 residues. CDR3: CASSPRNEKLFF. The CDR3 DNA reads as TGTGCCAGCAGTCCCCGTAATGAAAAACTGTTTTTT.

V is TRBV5-8 and J is TRBJ2-7; 12 bases fit TRBD2. The CDR3 is 15 amino acids. V was clipped by 4 bases and J by 7 bases; unmatched bases: 9. CDR1 and CDR2 (germline): SGHTS, YDEGEE. The CDR3 DNA reads as TGTGCCAGCAGCCCGAGGACTAGCGGGGTAGGGGAGCAGTACTTC. Translated: CASSPRTSGVGEQYF.

This clone was detected only a few times. The V gene is TRBV6-5, the J gene TRBJ1-5; D remains unclear. In germline, CDR1 is MNHEY, CDR2 SVGAGI. CDR3 length equals 13 residues. V was trimmed by 6 bases and J by 4 bases, leaving 10 bases between them. The DNA of the CDR3 is TGTGCCAGCAGATCCGGACTGAATCAGCCCCAGCATTTT. Its protein is CASRSGLNQPQHF.

This chain links TRBV11-3 with TRBJ2-1; 14 bases map to TRBD2. The V and J ends lost 0 bases and 9 bases, in that order; junction bases with no gene match: 7. The germline gives CDR1 SGHNT, CDR2 YENEEA. There are 17 residues in the CDR3. CDR3 region: CASSLEEGLAGGSEQFF. The CDR3 DNA reads TGTGCCAGCAGCTTAGAAGAAGGACTAGCGGGGGGCAGTGAGCAGTTCTTC. The variable domain in full, completed from reference TRBV11-3 and TRBJ2-1, reads EAGVVQSPRYKIIEKKQPVAFWCNPISGHNTLYWYLQNLGQGPELLIRYENEEAVDDSQLPKDRFSAERLKGVDSTLKIQPAELGDSAVYLCASSLEEGLAGGSEQFFGPGTRLTVL.

In the case of this clone: In the same sample, other DNA sequences code for this CDR3. The V and J genes are TRBV30 and TRBJ2-7, with 7 positions matching TRBD2. V shed 3 bases, J shed 7 bases, and the junction held 3 bases outside the gene matches. CDR1 is GTSNPN, CDR2 SVGIG, per germline (reference sequence). This CDR3 has 11 residues. In nucleotides, the CDR3 is TGTGCCTGGAGCTGGGGGGGAGAGCAGTACTTC. Encoded protein: CAWSWGGEQYF.